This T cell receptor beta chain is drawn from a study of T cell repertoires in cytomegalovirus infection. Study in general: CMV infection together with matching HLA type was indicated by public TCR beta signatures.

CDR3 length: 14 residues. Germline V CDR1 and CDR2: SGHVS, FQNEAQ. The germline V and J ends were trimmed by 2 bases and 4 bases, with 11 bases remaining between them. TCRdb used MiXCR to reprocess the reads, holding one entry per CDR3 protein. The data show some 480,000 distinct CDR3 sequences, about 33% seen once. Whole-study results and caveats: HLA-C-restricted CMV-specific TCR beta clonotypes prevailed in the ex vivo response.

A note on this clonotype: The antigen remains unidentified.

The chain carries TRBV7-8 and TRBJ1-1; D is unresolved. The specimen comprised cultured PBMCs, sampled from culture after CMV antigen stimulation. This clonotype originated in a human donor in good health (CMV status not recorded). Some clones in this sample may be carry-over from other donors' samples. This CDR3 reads CASSLHPASTEAFF. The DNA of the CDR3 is TGTGCCAGCAGCTTACACCCCGCGTCCACTGAAGCTTTCTTT. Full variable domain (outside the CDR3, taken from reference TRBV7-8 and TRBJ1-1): GAGVSQSPRYKVAKRGQDVALRCDPISGHVSLFWYQQALGQGPEFLTYFQNEAQLDKSGLPSDRFFAERPEGSVSTLKIQRTQQEDSAVYLCASSLHPASTEAFFGQGTRLTVV.